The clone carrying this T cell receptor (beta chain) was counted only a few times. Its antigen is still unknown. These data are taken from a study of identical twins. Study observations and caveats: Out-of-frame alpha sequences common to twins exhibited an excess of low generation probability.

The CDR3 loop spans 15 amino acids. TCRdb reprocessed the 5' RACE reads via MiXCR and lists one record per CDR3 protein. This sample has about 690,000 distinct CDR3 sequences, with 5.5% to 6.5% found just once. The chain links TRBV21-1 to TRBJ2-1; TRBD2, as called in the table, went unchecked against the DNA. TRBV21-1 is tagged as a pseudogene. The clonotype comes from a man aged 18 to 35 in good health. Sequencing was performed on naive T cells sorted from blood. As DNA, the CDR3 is TGTGCCAGCAGCAGGGTAGCGCATTCCTACAATGAGCAGTTCTTC. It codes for CASSRVAHSYNEQFF.